The T cell receptor (beta chain) described here comes from a study of blood T cell repertoires in COVID-19. Overall study context: Both acute and convalescent COVID-19 samples were obtained from the United States, Italy and Spain. From T cells, B-cell-depleted T cells, or PBMCs came the material, which was cDNA or gDNA.

The CDR3 length is 15 residues. From germline, CDR1 is SGHRS and CDR2 YFSETQ. The V gene lost 3 bases and the J gene lost 6 bases, with 15 bases spanning the gap. Source study methods: Amplification of reference gene primers provided the estimated nucleated cell counts. Some clones are missing from TCRdb's copy, which holds only in-frame ones; the method was immunoSEQ multiplex PCR. V and J calls and clone size are as listed in that table; D and trimming were resolved from the DNA. The top ten hold 6.5% to 8.5% of the sample, which has about 240,000 clones, 81% seen once. One Seattle source followed patients from active infection through their disease course.

Source material: peripheral blood. The genes are TRBV5-1 and TRBJ2-2, with a weak D call TRBD2 (6 bases). The source is an elderly woman with COVID-19, enrolled during active disease. This CDR3 is CASSSSPRGSGELFF. The CDR3 DNA is TGCGCCAGCAGCTCCTCCCCCCGGGGGTCCGGGGAGCTGTTTTTT.